These 29 T cell receptor beta chains originate from one sample sequenced in a study of control samples from healthy donors and cancer patients. Repertoires were generated with immunoSEQ multiplex PCR, while TCRdb's copy carries only in-frame clones and drops some. The sample lists roughly 120,000 clones; around 89% were seen once. The material sequenced was blood. Every receptor here comes from a woman aged 50 to 60 in good health.

The chain recombines TRBV29-1 with TRBJ2-1; TRBD1 aligns across 8 bases. Germline CDR1 and CDR2: SQVTM and ANQGSEA. This CDR3 has 15 residues. After removal of 3 bases from V and 7 bases from J, the junction contained 11 bases not matched to a gene. CDR3 DNA sequence: TGCAGCGTTGATGTTGCAGGGGGCATTTTTAATGAGCAGTTCTTC. Its translation is CSVDVAGGIFNEQFF.

This rearrangement joins TRBV7-9 to TRBJ2-5; D is unresolved. The CDR3 has 13 residues. V was cut by 8 bases and J by 1 base, with 11 bases left in between. Germline values: CDR1 SEHNR, CDR2 FQNEAQ (reference sequence). The CDR3 sequence: CASREPLQETQYF. The CDR3 coding sequence is TGTGCCAGCCGAGAGCCTCTCCAAGAGACCCAGTACTTC.

V gene TRBV30 combines with J gene TRBJ2-1, with a tentative D call TRBD1 (5 bases). Between the trimmed V and J ends, which lost 4 bases and 11 bases, there was a span of 24 bases. Germline V lookup: CDR1 GTSNPN, CDR2 SVGIG (reference sequence). The length of the CDR3 is 15 residues. Here the CDR3 reads CAWTPPYGASGKQFF. CDR3 coding DNA: TGTGCCTGGACCCCGCCCTATGGGGCCTCCGGCAAGCAGTTCTTC.

The CDR3 region has the DNA TGTGCCAGCAGCCGGTTCACAGGGATCCTCAGGACCGGGGAGCTGTTTTTT. Residues: CASSRFTGILRTGELFF. This chain connects TRBV5-8 to TRBJ2-2; a weak D match, TRBD1 (6 bases). Germline lookup yields CDR1 SGHTS and CDR2 YDEGEE. The ends were cut back, 4 bases at V and 5 bases at J, with 21 bases in the middle. This CDR3 region has 17 residues.

The chain couples TRBV7-8 to TRBJ1-5; D is unresolved. V lost 6 bases and J lost 5, with 17 bases in between. Germline assignment: CDR1 SGHVS and CDR2 FQNEAQ. The CDR3 consists of 15 residues. The CDR3 here is CASRLREAPDQPQHF. For the CDR3, the DNA is TGTGCCAGCAGGCTCCGGGAGGCACCTGATCAGCCCCAGCATTTT.

With respect to this clone: A clone one base away is much larger, so this may be a read error. The V call is TRBV4-3, the J call TRBJ1-6; TRBD1 is a possible D gene (5 bases). Germline lookup yields CDR1 LGHNA and CDR2 YSLEER. This CDR3 has 14 residues. The V gene lost 1 base and the J gene lost 8 bases, with 9 bases spanning the gap. The CDR3 protein is CASSQVFRDSPLHF. The CDR3 DNA is TGCGCCAGCAGCCAAGTATTCAGGGATTCACCCCTCCACTTT.

The V gene is TRBV25-1, the J gene TRBJ2-1; a weak D match, TRBD2 (6 bases). Germline CDR1 reads MGHDK; CDR2 reads SYGVNS. The CDR3 extends over 15 amino acids. Trimming pared 5 bases from V and 4 bases from J, leaving 15 bases between. Written as DNA, the CDR3 is TGTGCCAGCAGTTCAATCGCGGGACTTTACAATGAGCAGTTCTTC. This codes for CASSSIAGLYNEQFF.

This rearrangement joins TRBV10-3 to TRBJ1-2; D is unclear. The CDR3 is 15 residues long. V shed 0 bases and J shed 1 base, with 9 bases lying between them. CDR1 ENHRY and CDR2 SYGVKD come from the germline V gene. The CDR3 bases are TGTGCCATCAGTGAGTCGAACGTTGGTAACTATGGCTACACCTTC. Translating gives CAISESNVGNYGYTF.

This chain links TRBV7-8 with TRBJ1-1, with no clear D. V dropped 2 bases and J dropped 5 bases, with 9 bases sitting between them. The germline gives CDR1 SGHVS, CDR2 FQNEAQ. The CDR3 has 13 amino acids. The CDR3 region is CASSLNLVTEAFF. In nucleotides, the CDR3 is TGTGCCAGCAGCTTAAACTTAGTAACTGAAGCTTTCTTT.

V and J are TRBV11-2 and TRBJ1-4; D ambiguous. Germline lookup yields CDR1 SGHAT and CDR2 FQNNGV. The germline V and J ends were trimmed by 0 bases and 3 bases, with 8 bases remaining between them. This CDR3 has 15 amino acids. CDR3 residues: CASSLDPTANEKLFF. The CDR3 DNA follows: TGTGCCAGCAGCTTAGACCCGACGGCTAATGAAAAACTGTTTTTT.

V usage is TRBV7-2 and J usage is TRBJ2-1; 11 positions match TRBD2. V shed 1 base, J shed 1 base, and the junction held 9 bases outside the gene matches. CDR1 SGHTA and CDR2 FQGNSA come from the germline V gene. The CDR3 covers 19 residues. CDR3: CASSLEPLAGELSYNEQFF. DNA for the CDR3: TGTGCCAGCAGCTTAGAACCACTAGCGGGAGAGTTATCCTACAATGAGCAGTTCTTC.

The chain recombines TRBV30 with TRBJ1-5; D unclear. V was pared by 2 bases and J by 1 base, with 15 bases between. This CDR3 has 16 amino acids. Per germline, CDR1 GTSNPN and CDR2 SVGIG (reference sequence). The CDR3 nucleotides read TGTGCCTGGAGTCCCCGACGGCCAGCGAGCAATCAGCCCCAGCATTTT. It yields the protein CAWSPRRPASNQPQHF.

In the case of this clone: Germline and junction disagree at one end, which may indicate a read error. The chain recombines TRBV7-8 with TRBJ2-7; TRBD2 matches 12 bases. The germline V gene has CDR1 SGHVS and CDR2 FQNEAQ. The CDR3 has 12 amino acids. The CDR3: CASSAYTSGGFF. CDR3 sequence (DNA): TGTGCCAGCAGCGCGTACACTAGCGGGGGGTTCTTC.

The rearrangement joins TRBV14 to TRBJ1-1; 7 bases map to TRBD1. The ends lost 4 bases at V and 4 bases at J; junction bases unmatched: 9. CDR1 is SGHDN and CDR2 is FVKESK in the germline V gene. The length of the CDR3 is 15 residues. The CDR3 loop reads CASSLVQGIVTEAFF. In DNA form, the CDR3 reads TGTGCCAGCAGCCTTGTACAGGGGATCGTCACTGAAGCTTTCTTT. Filled out from reference TRBV14 and TRBJ1-1, the complete variable domain reads EAGVTQFPSHSVIEKGQTVTLRCDPISGHDNLYWYRRVMGKEIKFLLHFVKESKQDESGMPNNRFLAERTGGTYSTLKVQPAELEDSGVYFCASSLVQGIVTEAFFGQGTRLTVV.

The chain carries TRBV13 and TRBJ1-6, with 7 bases aligning to TRBD1. The CDR3 totals 17 residues. The trim removed 5 bases at V and 8 bases at J, leaving 15 bases unmatched. The V gene's germline CDR1 is PRHDT and CDR2 FYEKMQ (reference sequence). The DNA of the CDR3 is TGTGCCAGCAGCGAATCGGACAGGAACGAGGTGGATTCACCCCTCCACTTT. It yields the protein CASSESDRNEVDSPLHF.

The rearrangement links TRBV5-5 to TRBJ2-7; no clear D gene. Deletions cut 1 base from V and 6 bases from J, with 20 bases between. Germline assignment: CDR1 SGHKS and CDR2 YYEKEE (reference sequence). The CDR3 runs 16 residues. The CDR3, as DNA: TGTGCCAGCAGCTTGATCCTCGGGTCGCAGTCGGCCGAGCAGTACGTC. It yields the protein CASSLILGSQSAEQYV.

This clone has a single count. V gene TRBV16 combines with J gene TRBJ1-5; D is undetermined. Looked up from germline, CDR1 is KGHSY and CDR2 is FQNENV. The V gene lost 1 base and the J gene lost 7 bases, with 17 bases spanning the gap. CDR3 size: 16 residues. Here the CDR3 reads CASSQLISTTGQPQHF. The CDR3 nucleotides read TGTGCCAGCAGCCAATTGATCTCGACGACCGGGCAGCCCCAGCATTTT.

The chain links TRBV9 to TRBJ2-5; TRBD1 or TRBD2 may be the D gene (6 bases each). V was shortened by 0 bases and J by 5 bases, with 11 bases between the two germline ends. Germline V gene data show CDR1 as SGDLS and CDR2 as YYNGEE. The CDR3 has 14 amino acids. In DNA form, the CDR3 reads TGTGCCAGCAGCGTAGTTGGGGGGCGGGAGACCCAGTACTTC. Protein sequence: CASSVVGGRETQYF.

The chain has TRBV14 and TRBJ2-1; D unclear. Germline loops: CDR1 SGHDN, CDR2 FVKESK. This CDR3 region has 13 residues. V was cut by 1 base and J by 10 bases, with 11 bases left in between. CDR3 sequence: CASSQVPRREQFF. CDR3 in DNA: TGTGCCAGCAGCCAAGTCCCCCGCAGGGAGCAGTTCTTC.

The chain uses TRBV9 and TRBJ2-1; a weak D match, TRBD1 (5 bases). Trimming stripped 0 bases from V and 5 bases from J, with 15 bases between. Germline assignment: CDR1 SGDLS and CDR2 YYNGEE. The CDR3 consists of 16 residues. The CDR3 region is CASSVGWQGTNNEQFF. CDR3 nucleotide sequence: TGTGCCAGCAGCGTAGGTTGGCAGGGAACTAACAATGAGCAGTTCTTC.

This rearrangement joins TRBV27 to TRBJ1-1; D uncertain. Germline assignment: CDR1 MNHEY and CDR2 SMNVEV (reference sequence). This CDR3 is built from 16 residues. Trimming left V 0 bases short and J 2 bases short, with 13 bases between. The CDR3 reads CASSLSWPGRNTEAFF. CDR3 bases: TGTGCCAGCAGTTTATCGTGGCCGGGGAGAAACACTGAAGCTTTCTTT.

The chain has TRBV24-1 and TRBJ2-3; 7 positions agree with TRBD2. J lost 4 bases, V lost 1 base, and 4 bases had no gene match. This CDR3 has 15 residues. The germline CDR1 and CDR2 sequences are KGHDR and SFDVKD. The DNA of the CDR3 is TGTGCCACCAGTGATTTCCGGACTAGTCCAGATACGCAGTATTTT. Translating gives CATSDFRTSPDTQYF.

The rearrangement uses TRBV6-1 and TRBJ2-5; TRBD2 is a possible D gene (5 bases). V was trimmed by 0 bases and J by 1 base, leaving 18 bases between them. This CDR3 is 18 amino acids long. Germline V gene lookup returns CDR1 MNHNS and CDR2 SASEGT. The CDR3 protein is CASSEALSGSPSQETQYF. CDR3 nucleotides: TGTGCCAGCAGTGAAGCGCTCAGCGGAAGCCCTTCCCAAGAGACCCAGTACTTC.

V gene TRBV6-5 combines with J gene TRBJ1-4; 9 nucleotides match TRBD1. This CDR3 spans 14 amino acids. V shed 6 bases and J 8 bases; nucleotides not matched to a gene: 7. CDR1 is MNHEY and CDR2 is SVGAGI in the germline V gene. The DNA of the CDR3 is TGTGCCAGCAGGGCGACAGGGGGAGGGGAAAAACTGTTTTTT. Its translation: CASRATGGGEKLFF.

The V gene is TRBV11-2, the J gene TRBJ1-6, with a tentative D call TRBD1 (5 bases). Germline-derived CDR1 and CDR2 are SGHAT and FQNNGV. Between the trimmed V and J ends, which lost 7 bases and 7 bases, there was a span of 14 bases. This CDR3 spans 14 amino acids. The chain's CDR3 is CASTSGGTNSPLHF. DNA for the CDR3: TGTGCCAGCACCTCCGGAGGGACCAATTCACCCCTCCACTTT. Based on the CDR3 plus reference TRBV11-2 and TRBJ1-6, the full variable domain is EAGVAQSPRYKIIEKRQSVAFWCNPISGHATLYWYQQILGQGPKLLIQFQNNGVVDDSQLPKDRFSAERLKGVDSTLKIQPAKLEDSAVYLCASTSGGTNSPLHFGNGTRLTVT.

This chain links TRBV7-9 with TRBJ1-3, with 8 bases that match TRBD1. Germline V lookup: CDR1 SEHNR, CDR2 FQNEAQ (reference sequence). The junction had 6 bases not matched to a gene; V was cut back by 6 bases and J by 5 bases. The CDR3 totals 14 residues. The chain's CDR3 is CASSYGQGRNTIYF. The CDR3 region has the DNA TGTGCCAGCAGTTACGGACAGGGACGAAACACCATATATTTT.

The chain employs TRBV2 and TRBJ1-5; the D is unclear. The V gene's germline CDR1 is SNHLY and CDR2 FYNNEI. With 6 bases removed from V and 5 bases from J, the gap between germline ends came to 17 bases. The CDR3 sequence is 15 residues long. The CDR3 DNA follows: TGTGCCAGCAGCTTCCGGCAGGACGGGGATCAGCCCCAGCATTTT. Translating gives CASSFRQDGDQPQHF.

The chain uses TRBV19 and TRBJ2-1; 7 bases fit TRBD2. There are 15 residues in the CDR3. Germline V gives CDR1 LNHDA, CDR2 SQIVND (reference sequence). V was pared by 1 base and J by 7 bases, with 7 bases of the junction left unmatched. CDR3 bases: TGTGCCAGTAGTATAGCCCGGACTAGTGGTAATGAGCAGTTCTTC. Its protein product is CASSIARTSGNEQFF.

The chain uses TRBV5-4 and TRBJ1-1; D is uncertain. CDR1 is SGHNT, CDR2 YYREEE, per germline (reference sequence). Trimming removed 0 bases at V and 1 base at J, with 7 bases between. The CDR3 covers 14 residues. The CDR3 bases are TGTGCCAGCAGCTTGGACTGGAGGAACACTGAAGCTTTCTTT. This codes for CASSLDWRNTEAFF. The variable domain in full, with the rest retrieved from reference TRBV5-4 and TRBJ1-1, is ETGVTQSPTHLIKTRGQQVTLRCSSQSGHNTVSWYQQALGQGPQFIFQYYREEENGRGNFPPRFSGLQFPNYSSELNVNALELDDSALYLCASSLDWRNTEAFFGQGTRLTVV.